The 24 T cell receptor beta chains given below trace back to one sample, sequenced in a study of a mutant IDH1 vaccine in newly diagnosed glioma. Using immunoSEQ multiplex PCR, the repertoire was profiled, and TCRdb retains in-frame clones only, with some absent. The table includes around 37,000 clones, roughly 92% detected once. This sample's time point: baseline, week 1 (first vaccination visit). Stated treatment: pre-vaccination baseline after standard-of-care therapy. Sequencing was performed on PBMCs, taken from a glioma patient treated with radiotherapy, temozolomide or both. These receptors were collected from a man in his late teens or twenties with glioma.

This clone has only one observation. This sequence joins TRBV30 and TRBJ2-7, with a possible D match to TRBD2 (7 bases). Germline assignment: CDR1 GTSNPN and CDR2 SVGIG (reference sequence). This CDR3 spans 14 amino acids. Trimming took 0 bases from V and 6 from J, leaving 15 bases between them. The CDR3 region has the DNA TGTGCCTGGAGTGTACTGGCGGGGGCCGCCGAGCAGTACTTC. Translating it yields CAWSVLAGAAEQYF. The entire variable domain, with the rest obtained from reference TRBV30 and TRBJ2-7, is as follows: SQTIHQWPATLVQPVGSPLSLECTVEGTSNPNLYWYRQAAGRGLQLLFYSVGIGQISSEVPQNLSASRPQDRQFILSSKKLLLSDSGFYLCAWSVLAGAAEQYFGPGTRLTVT.

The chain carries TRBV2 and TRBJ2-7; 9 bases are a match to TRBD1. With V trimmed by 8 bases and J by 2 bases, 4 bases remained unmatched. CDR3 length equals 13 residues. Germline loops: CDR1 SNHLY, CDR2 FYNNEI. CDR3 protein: CASRGTGTYEQYF. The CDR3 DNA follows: TGTGCCAGCCGTGGGACAGGGACCTACGAGCAGTACTTC.

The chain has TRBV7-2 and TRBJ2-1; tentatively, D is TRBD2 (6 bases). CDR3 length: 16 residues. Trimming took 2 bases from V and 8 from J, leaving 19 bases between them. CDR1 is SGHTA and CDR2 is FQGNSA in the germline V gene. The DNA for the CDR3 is TGTGCCAGCAGCTTAAGTGCGTCGGCGGGGCGGCATGAGCAGTTCTTC. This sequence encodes CASSLSASAGRHEQFF.

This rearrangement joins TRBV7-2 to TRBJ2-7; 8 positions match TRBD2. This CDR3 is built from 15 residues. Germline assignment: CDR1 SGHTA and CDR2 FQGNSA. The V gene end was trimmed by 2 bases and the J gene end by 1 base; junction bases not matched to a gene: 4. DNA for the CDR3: TGTGCCAGCAGCTTAACGGCGGGAGGATCCTACGAGCAGTACTTC. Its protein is CASSLTAGGSYEQYF. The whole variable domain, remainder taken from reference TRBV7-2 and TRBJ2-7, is GAGVSQSPSNKVTEKGKDVELRCDPISGHTALYWYRQSLGQGLEFLIYFQGNSAPDKSGLPSDRFSAERTGGSVSTLTIQRTQQEDSAVYLCASSLTAGGSYEQYFGPGTRLTVT.

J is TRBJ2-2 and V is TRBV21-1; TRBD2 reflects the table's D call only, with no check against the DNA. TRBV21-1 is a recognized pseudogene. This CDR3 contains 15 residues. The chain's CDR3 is CASSKTSGSTGELFF. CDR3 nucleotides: TGTGCCAGCAGCAAAACTAGCGGGAGCACCGGGGAGCTGTTTTTT.

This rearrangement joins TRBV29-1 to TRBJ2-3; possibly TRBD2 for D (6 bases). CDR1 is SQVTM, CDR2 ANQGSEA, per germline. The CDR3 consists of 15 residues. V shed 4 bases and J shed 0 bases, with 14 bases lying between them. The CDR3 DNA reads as TGCAGCGTTGTATGGGGAGGCCGAAGCACAGATACGCAGTATTTT. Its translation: CSVVWGGRSTDTQYF.

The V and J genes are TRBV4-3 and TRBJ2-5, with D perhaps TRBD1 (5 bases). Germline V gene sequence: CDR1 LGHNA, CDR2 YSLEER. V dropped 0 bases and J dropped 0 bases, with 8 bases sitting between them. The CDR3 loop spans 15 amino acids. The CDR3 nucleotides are TGCGCCAGCAGCCAAGAGGGGCTTTACCAAGAGACCCAGTACTTC. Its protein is CASSQEGLYQETQYF.

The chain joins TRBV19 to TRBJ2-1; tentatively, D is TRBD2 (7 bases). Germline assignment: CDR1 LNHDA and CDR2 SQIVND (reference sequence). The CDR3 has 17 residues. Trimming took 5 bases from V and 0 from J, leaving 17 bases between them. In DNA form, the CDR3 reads TGTGCCAGTAGTCTCCGGACTAGGGGGAGCTCCTACAATGAGCAGTTCTTC. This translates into CASSLRTRGSSYNEQFF.

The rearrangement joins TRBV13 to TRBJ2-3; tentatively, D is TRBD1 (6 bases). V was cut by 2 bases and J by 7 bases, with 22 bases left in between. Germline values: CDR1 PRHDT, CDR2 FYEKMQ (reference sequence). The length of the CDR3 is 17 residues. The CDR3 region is CASSLNWGQGSPNTQYF. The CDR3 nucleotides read TGTGCCAGCAGCTTAAACTGGGGCCAGGGGAGCCCCAATACGCAGTATTTT.

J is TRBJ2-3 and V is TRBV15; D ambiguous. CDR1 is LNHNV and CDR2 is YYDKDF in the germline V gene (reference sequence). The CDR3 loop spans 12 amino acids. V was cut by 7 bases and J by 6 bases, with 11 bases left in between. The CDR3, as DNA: TGTGCCACCACTTTAAATTCGGATACGCAGTATTTT. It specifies CATTLNSDTQYF.

CDR3 in amino acids: CASSLMFSGGDGYTF. In DNA, the CDR3 is TGTGCCAGCAGTTTAATGTTTTCGGGAGGGGATGGCTACACCTTC. The rearrangement joins TRBV27 to TRBJ1-2; D might be TRBD1 (5 bases). Germline-derived CDR1 and CDR2 are MNHEY and SMNVEV (reference sequence). Trimming took off 2 bases at V and 6 bases at J, with 16 bases between the two ends. The CDR3 length is 15 residues.

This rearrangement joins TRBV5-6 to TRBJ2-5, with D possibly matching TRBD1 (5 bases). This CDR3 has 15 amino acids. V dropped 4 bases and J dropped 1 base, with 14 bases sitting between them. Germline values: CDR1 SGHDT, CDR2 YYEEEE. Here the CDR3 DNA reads TGTGCCAGCAGCCGTGAGACAGTGGCCCAAGAGACCCAGTACTTC. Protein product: CASSRETVAQETQYF.

The CDR3 DNA is TGTGCCAGCAGCGTAGAAGGGTTGGGTGAGACCCAGTACTTC. This sequence encodes CASSVEGLGETQYF. The rearrangement joins TRBV9 to TRBJ2-5; D not certain. V lost 0 bases to trimming and J lost 5 bases, with 11 bases between them. CDR1 is SGDLS and CDR2 is YYNGEE in the germline V gene. The CDR3 loop spans 14 amino acids. The full variable domain, completed using reference TRBV9 and TRBJ2-5, is DSGVTQTPKHLITATGQRVTLRCSPRSGDLSVYWYQQSLDQGLQFLIQYYNGEERAKGNILERFSAQQFPDLHSELNLSSLELGDSALYFCASSVEGLGETQYFGPGTRLLVL.

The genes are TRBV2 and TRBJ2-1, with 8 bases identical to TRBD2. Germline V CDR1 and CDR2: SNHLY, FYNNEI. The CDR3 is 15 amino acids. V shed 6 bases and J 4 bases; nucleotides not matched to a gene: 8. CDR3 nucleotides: TGTGCCAGCAGGGTTACTAGCGGAGCTTACAATGAGCAGTTCTTC. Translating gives CASRVTSGAYNEQFF.

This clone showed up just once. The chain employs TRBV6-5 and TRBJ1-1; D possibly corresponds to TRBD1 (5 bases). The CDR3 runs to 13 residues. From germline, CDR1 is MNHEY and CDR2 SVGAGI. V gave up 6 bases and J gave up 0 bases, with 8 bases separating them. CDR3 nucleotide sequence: TGTGCCAGCAGACAGGTTATGAACACTGAAGCTTTCTTT. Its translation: CASRQVMNTEAFF.

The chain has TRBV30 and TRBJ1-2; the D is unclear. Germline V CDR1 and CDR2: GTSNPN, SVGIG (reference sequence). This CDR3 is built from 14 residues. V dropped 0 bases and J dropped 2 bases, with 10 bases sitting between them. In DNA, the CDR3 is TGTGCCTGGAGTGTAGGCCTGGTAAACTATGGCTACACCTTC. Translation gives CAWSVGLVNYGYTF.

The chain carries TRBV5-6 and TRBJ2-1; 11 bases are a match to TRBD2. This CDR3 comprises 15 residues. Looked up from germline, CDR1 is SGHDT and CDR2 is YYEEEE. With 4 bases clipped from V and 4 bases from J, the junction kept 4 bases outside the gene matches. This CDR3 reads CASSAGTSGYNEQFF. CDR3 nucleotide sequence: TGTGCCAGCAGCGCCGGGACTAGCGGATACAATGAGCAGTTCTTC. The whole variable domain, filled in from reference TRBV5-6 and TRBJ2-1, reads DAGVTQSPTHLIKTRGQQVTLRCSPKSGHDTVSWYQQALGQGPQFIFQYYEEEERQRGNFPDRFSGHQFPNYSSELNVNALLLGDSALYLCASSAGTSGYNEQFFGPGTRLTVL.

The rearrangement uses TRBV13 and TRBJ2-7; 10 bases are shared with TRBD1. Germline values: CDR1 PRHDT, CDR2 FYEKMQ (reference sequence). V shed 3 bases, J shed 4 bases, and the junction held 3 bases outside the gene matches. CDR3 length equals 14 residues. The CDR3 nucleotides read TGTGCCAGCAGCTTGGGACAGGGGCTATACGAGCAGTACTTC. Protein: CASSLGQGLYEQYF.

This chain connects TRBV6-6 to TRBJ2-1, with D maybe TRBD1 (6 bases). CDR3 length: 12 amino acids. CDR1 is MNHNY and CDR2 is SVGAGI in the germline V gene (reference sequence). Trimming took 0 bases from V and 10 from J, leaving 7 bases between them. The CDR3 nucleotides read TGTGCCAGCAGTTACTCTGGACAGGAGCAGTTCTTC. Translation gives CASSYSGQEQFF.

The CDR3 DNA sequence: TGTGCCAGCAGCGGTGGACTAGCGGGGAATGAGCAGTTCTTC. Translation gives CASSGGLAGNEQFF. The chain is built from TRBV7-3 and TRBJ2-1; 12 bases match TRBD2. The CDR3 totals 14 residues. Trimming cost V 5 bases and J 7 bases; bases outside gene matches: 3. CDR1 is SGHTA, CDR2 FQGTGA, per germline.

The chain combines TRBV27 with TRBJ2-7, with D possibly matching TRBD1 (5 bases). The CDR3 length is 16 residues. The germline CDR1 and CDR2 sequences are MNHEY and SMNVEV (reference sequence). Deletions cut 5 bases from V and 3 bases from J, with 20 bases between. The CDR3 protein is CASSPSQGPSVYEQYF. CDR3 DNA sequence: TGTGCCAGCAGTCCGTCTCAGGGCCCGAGCGTCTACGAGCAGTACTTC.

This CDR3 reads CASSANPGTANEKLFF. CDR3 nucleotide sequence: TGTGCCAGCAGCGCAAACCCCGGGACAGCTAATGAAAAACTGTTTTTT. The chain combines TRBV7-9 with TRBJ1-4; TRBD1 matches 7 bases. V dropped 5 bases and J dropped 3; count of bases not matched to a gene: 9. This CDR3 has 16 amino acids. Germline CDR1 and CDR2: SEHNR and FQNEAQ (reference sequence).

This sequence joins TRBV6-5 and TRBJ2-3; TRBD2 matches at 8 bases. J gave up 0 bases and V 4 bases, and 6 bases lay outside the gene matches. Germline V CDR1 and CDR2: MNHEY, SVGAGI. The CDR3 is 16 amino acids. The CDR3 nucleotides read TGTGCCAGCAGTTCCTATAGCGGGACTAGCACAGATACGCAGTATTTT. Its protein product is CASSSYSGTSTDTQYF.

The CDR3 loop is CASSDSGTASYEQYF. CDR3 nucleotide sequence: TGTGCCAGTAGTGACTCCGGGACAGCATCCTACGAGCAGTACTTC. This chain links TRBV19 with TRBJ2-7; 7 nucleotides line up with TRBD1. V lost 5 bases and J lost 1; bases outside the gene matches: 8. The CDR3 has 15 residues. Germline V CDR1 and CDR2: LNHDA, SQIVND (reference sequence).